The clone carrying this T cell receptor (beta chain) was detected a few times. The data were taken from a study of T cells in Graves' hyperthyroidism and ophthalmopathy. Study-level information: Peripheral blood collection took place at initial diagnosis, before any treatment.

Germline values: CDR1 KGHSH, CDR2 LQKENI. The CDR3 is 15 residues long. V gave up 3 bases and J gave up 2 bases, with 10 bases separating them. TCR beta CDR3 regions were amplified from RNA. Using the HTBI primer set, a first-round RT-PCR was run on the TCR CDR3. TCRdb reprocessed the multiplex PCR reads via MiXCR and lists one record per CDR3 protein. This sample has 450,000 to 650,000 distinct CDR3 sequences, with more than 20% found just once. This clonotype was sampled from a man younger than 35 with Graves' hyperthyroidism. Sequencing input: blood. The J gene is TRBJ2-2, the V gene TRBV18, with D perhaps matching TRBD2 (6 bases). CDR3 in amino acids: CASSPAGRNTGELFF. CDR3 nucleotide sequence: TGTGCCAGCTCACCCGCGGGAAGAAACACCGGGGAGCTGTTTTTT.